These T cell receptor beta chains were read from a single sample in a study of blood T cell repertoires in COVID-19. TCRdb's copy holds only in-frame clones and misses some; the assay was immunoSEQ multiplex PCR. This table holds 100,000 to 120,000 clones, 80% to 85% found once. The sample comprised peripheral blood. The receptors originated from a woman aged 80 or over with acute or convalescent COVID-19. Both conserved end residues are part of each CDR3. A D gene is named only where the DNA matches it firmly. Expanded clones get a size class; other rows say once, few or many, or leave the size out.

>.|TRBV29-1|TRBJ2-1|.
CSVDDGRDEQFF
TGCAGCGTTGACGACGGTCGGGATGAGCAGTTCTTC
>.|TRBV5-1|TRBJ2-3|TRBD2
CASRRGGGEGVDTQYF
TGCGCCAGCCGACGTGGCGGGGGAGAGGGTGTAGATACGCAGTATTTT
>once|TRBV5-5|TRBJ1-5|.
CASSLRAGDQPQHF
TGTGCCAGCAGCTTAAGGGCAGGGGACCAGCCCCAGCATTTT
>.|TRBV2|TRBJ2-2|TRBD1
CASGGTGRNTGELFF
TGTGCCAGCGGCGGGACAGGGAGGAACACCGGGGAGCTGTTTTTT
>.|TRBV11-2|TRBJ2-1|TRBD2
CASSRLSYGGRTGNEQFF
TGTGCCAGCAGCCGCCTATCCTACGGCGGGAGAACGGGTAATGAGCAGTTCTTC
>.|TRBV6-5|TRBJ1-3|.
CASTSGGAGNTIYF
TGTGCCAGCACTTCGGGGGGCGCCGGAAACACCATATATTTT
>.|TRBV18|TRBJ1-5|.
CASSPAGDQPQHF
TGTGCCAGCTCACCTGCAGGGGACCAGCCCCAGCATTTT
>.|TRBV6-1|TRBJ1-1|.
CASGGRGTEAFF
TGTGCCAGCGGTGGACGAGGAACTGAAGCTTTCTTT
>.|TRBV30|TRBJ1-1|.
CAWTQGGLNTEAFF
TGTGCCTGGACCCAAGGGGGATTGAACACTGAAGCTTTCTTT
>.|TRBV27|TRBJ2-7|.
CASSLRAAGSTYEQYF
TGTGCCAGCAGTTTAAGGGCGGCGGGGAGCACCTACGAGCAGTACTTC
>.|TRBV24-1|TRBJ2-5|.
CATSDKRPTLQETQYF
TGTGCCACCAGTGATAAGAGGCCGACCCTCCAAGAGACCCAGTACTTC
>.|TRBV6-5|TRBJ2-3|TRBD1
CASRGTGGTDTQYF
TGTGCCAGCAGGGGTACAGGGGGCACAGATACGCAGTATTTT
>.|TRBV20-1|TRBJ2-7|.
CSVGQAYEQYF
TGCAGTGTCGGACAAGCCTACGAGCAGTACTTC
>.|TRBV10-3|TRBJ1-1|TRBD1
CAISRTGSETEAFF
TGTGCCATCAGTCGGACAGGGAGTGAAACTGAAGCTTTCTTT
>.|TRBV7-9|TRBJ2-2|TRBD1
CASSLDTGGTGELFF
TGTGCCAGCAGCTTGGATACAGGGGGCACCGGGGAGCTGTTTTTT
>.|TRBV27|TRBJ2-1|TRBD2
CASSLSKPPGLAGRYSYNEQFF
TGTGCCAGCAGTTTATCGAAGCCTCCGGGACTAGCGGGACGATACTCCTACAATGAGCAGTTCTTC
>.|TRBV2|TRBJ2-1|TRBD2
CASKGAGGQDEQFF
TGTGCCAGCAAGGGAGCGGGAGGCCAAGATGAGCAGTTCTTC
>.|TRBV6-2/TRBV6-3|TRBJ1-2|.
CASSSSLYGYTF
TGTGCCAGCAGCTCTAGTCTCTATGGCTACACCTTC
>.|TRBV7-9|TRBJ2-1|.
CASSSPRGSYNEQFF
TGTGCCAGCAGCTCCCCAAGGGGCTCCTACAATGAGCAGTTCTTC
>.|TRBV5-6|TRBJ2-1|TRBD2
CASSPGLADAYNEQFF
TGTGCCAGCAGCCCGGGACTAGCGGACGCCTACAATGAGCAGTTCTTC
>.|TRBV7-2|TRBJ2-3|TRBD1
CASSSRGSRDRVFTDTQYF
TGTGCCAGCAGCTCCCGAGGGAGCCGGGACAGGGTTTTCACAGATACGCAGTATTTT
>.|TRBV5-1|TRBJ1-3|.
CASSLALDRGNTIYF
TGCGCCAGCAGCTTGGCTCTCGACAGGGGAAACACCATATATTTT
>once|TRBV5-1|TRBJ2-3|.
CASRYTGYTDTQYF
TGCGCCAGCAGGTATACGGGATACACAGATACGCAGTATTTT
>.|TRBV19|TRBJ2-3|TRBD1
CASSSTGTGGARHTDTQYF
TGTGCCAGTAGTTCCACCGGGACAGGGGGCGCGAGACACACAGATACGCAGTATTTT
>.|TRBV7-2|TRBJ2-5|TRBD2
CASSFQRGQETQYF
TGTGCCAGCAGCTTCCAGCGGGGGCAAGAGACCCAGTACTTC
>once|TRBV2|TRBJ2-1|.
CASSEARQINNEQFF
TGTGCCAGCAGTGAAGCGCGGCAGATCAACAATGAGCAGTTCTTC
>few|TRBV5-1|TRBJ1-1|.
CASSLRGQTEAFF
TGCGCCAGCAGCCTACGAGGCCAGACTGAAGCTTTCTTT
>.|TRBV10-2|TRBJ1-1|TRBD1
CASSELFGTGNTEAFF
TGCGCCAGCAGTGAGTTGTTCGGGACAGGGAACACTGAAGCTTTCTTT
>few|TRBV27|TRBJ1-5|.
CASNGGEGPQHF
TGTGCCAGCAACGGAGGAGAGGGGCCCCAGCATTTT
>.|TRBV27|TRBJ1-1|.
CASSLTRGNTEAFF
TGTGCCAGCAGCCTAACACGGGGGAACACTGAAGCTTTCTTT
>.|TRBV6-1|TRBJ2-7|TRBD2
CASSEGTGGRREQYF
TGTGCCAGCAGTGAAGGTACGGGAGGTAGGCGAGAGCAGTACTTC
>.|TRBV21-1|TRBJ1-1|.
CASSKVPGIWNTEAFF
TGTGCCAGCAGCAAAGTTCCGGGGATCTGGAACACTGAAGCTTTCTTT
>.|TRBV24-1|TRBJ2-5|TRBD2
CATSVPPGASGRGLPKTQYF
TGTGCCACCAGTGTTCCCCCAGGGGCTAGCGGGAGAGGCCTCCCGAAGACCCAGTACTTC
>.|TRBV11-2|TRBJ2-1|TRBD2
CASSFRGLAGGQQFF
TGTGCCAGCAGCTTTAGGGGACTAGCGGGAGGCCAGCAGTTCTTC
>.|TRBV7-2|TRBJ1-5|.
CASSFDGRDNQPQHF
TGTGCCAGCAGCTTCGACGGCAGGGACAATCAGCCCCAGCATTTT
>.|TRBV28|TRBJ2-7|TRBD1
CASTRDRGGEQYF
TGTGCCAGCACCAGGGACAGGGGAGGCGAGCAGTACTTC
>.|TRBV2|TRBJ2-7|.
CASSEVVYEQYF
TGTGCCAGCAGTGAAGTAGTCTACGAGCAGTACTTC
>.|TRBV27|TRBJ1-1|TRBD1
CASRGTALNTEAFF
TGTGCCAGCAGGGGGACAGCCTTGAACACTGAAGCTTTCTTT
>.|TRBV7-8|TRBJ1-4|TRBD1
CASSLGQGHNEKLFF
TGTGCCAGCAGCTTAGGACAGGGCCATAATGAAAAACTGTTTTTT
>.|TRBV15|TRBJ1-5|.
CATSRDGGRNEPQHF
TGTGCCACCAGCAGAGATGGGGGCCGAAATGAGCCCCAGCATTTT
>.|TRBV10-3|TRBJ1-6|TRBD1
CAISELTGGNSPLHF
TGTGCCATCAGTGAATTGACAGGGGGTAATTCACCCCTCCACTTT
>.|TRBV18|TRBJ1-5|.
CASSPGGQDQPQHF
TGTGCCAGCTCCCCCGGGGGGCAGGATCAGCCCCAGCATTTT
>.|TRBV12-3/TRBV12-4|TRBJ1-5|.
CASSLTDEQPQHF
TGTGCCAGCAGTTTGACAGACGAGCAGCCCCAGCATTTT
>few|TRBV12-5|TRBJ1-5|TRBD1
CASGPGTGSDQPQHF
TGTGCTAGTGGACCCGGGACAGGGAGTGATCAGCCCCAGCATTTT
>.|TRBV9|TRBJ2-2|TRBD2
CASSVLAGRRTGELFF
TGTGCCAGCAGCGTTCTAGCGGGGAGGAGAACCGGGGAGCTGTTTTTT
>.|TRBV5-1|TRBJ1-4|.
CASSFEGDEKLFF
TGCGCCAGCAGCTTTGAAGGGGATGAAAAACTGTTTTTT
>few|TRBV29-1|TRBJ2-2|.
CSVEEVRGGELFF
TGCAGCGTTGAAGAAGTACGGGGGGGGGAGCTGTTTTTT
>.|TRBV27|TRBJ1-5|.
CASSTGQGQPQHF
TGTGCCAGCAGTACAGGGCAGGGACAGCCCCAGCATTTT
>.|TRBV30|TRBJ1-2|.
CAWSGGGGYTF
TGTGCCTGGAGTGGGGGGGGTGGCTACACCTTC
>.|TRBV7-9|TRBJ2-1|TRBD2
CASSLDGRAYNEQFF
TGTGCCAGCAGCTTGGACGGGAGGGCGTACAATGAGCAGTTCTTC
>.|TRBV5-8|TRBJ1-5|TRBD1
CASNRGLGQPQHF
TGTGCCAGCAACAGGGGGCTCGGTCAGCCCCAGCATTTT
>.|TRBV18|TRBJ1-3|.
CASSPRGGQLSGNTIYF
TGTGCCAGCTCACCTCGGGGAGGCCAACTCTCTGGAAACACCATATATTTT
>few|TRBV15|TRBJ1-1|.
CATSRLAGGDRNTEAFF
TGTGCCACCAGCAGGCTGGCGGGGGGCGACAGGAACACTGAAGCTTTCTTT